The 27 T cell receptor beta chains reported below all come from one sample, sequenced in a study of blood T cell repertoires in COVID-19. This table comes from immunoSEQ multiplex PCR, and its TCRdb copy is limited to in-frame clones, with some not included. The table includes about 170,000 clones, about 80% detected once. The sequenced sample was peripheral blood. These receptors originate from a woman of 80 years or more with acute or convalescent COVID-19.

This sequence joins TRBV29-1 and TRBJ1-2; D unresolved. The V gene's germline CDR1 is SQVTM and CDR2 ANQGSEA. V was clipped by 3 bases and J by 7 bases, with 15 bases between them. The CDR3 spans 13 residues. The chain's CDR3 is CSVDLRGIGGYTF. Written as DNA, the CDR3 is TGCAGCGTTGATCTTCGGGGAATCGGTGGCTACACCTTC.

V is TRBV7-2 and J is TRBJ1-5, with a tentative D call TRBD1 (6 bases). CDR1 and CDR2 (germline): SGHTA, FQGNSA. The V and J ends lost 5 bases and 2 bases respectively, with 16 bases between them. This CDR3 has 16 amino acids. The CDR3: CASSPVGGRGNQPQHF. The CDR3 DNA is TGTGCCAGCAGCCCCGTCGGGGGGCGGGGCAATCAGCCCCAGCATTTT.

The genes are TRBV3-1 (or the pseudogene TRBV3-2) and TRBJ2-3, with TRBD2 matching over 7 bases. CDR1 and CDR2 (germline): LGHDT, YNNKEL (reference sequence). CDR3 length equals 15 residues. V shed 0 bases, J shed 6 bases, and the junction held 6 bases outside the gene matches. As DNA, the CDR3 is TGTGCCAGCAGCCAAGATCTGGCCGGGGGGGATACGCAGTATTTT. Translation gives CASSQDLAGGDTQYF.

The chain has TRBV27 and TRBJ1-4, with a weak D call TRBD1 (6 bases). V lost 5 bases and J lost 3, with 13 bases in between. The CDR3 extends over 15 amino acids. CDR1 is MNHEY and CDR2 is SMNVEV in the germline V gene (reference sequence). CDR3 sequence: CASSKTTGPNEKLFF. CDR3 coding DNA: TGTGCCAGCAGTAAAACGACAGGACCTAATGAAAAACTGTTTTTT.

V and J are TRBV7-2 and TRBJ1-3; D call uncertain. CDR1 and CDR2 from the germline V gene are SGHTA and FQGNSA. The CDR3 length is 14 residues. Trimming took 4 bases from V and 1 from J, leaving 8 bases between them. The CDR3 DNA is TGTGCCAGCAGCTCAACTAGTTCTGGAAACACCATATATTTT. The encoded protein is CASSSTSSGNTIYF. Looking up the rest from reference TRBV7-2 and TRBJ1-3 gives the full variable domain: GAGVSQSPSNKVTEKGKDVELRCDPISGHTALYWYRQSLGQGLEFLIYFQGNSAPDKSGLPSDRFSAERTGGSVSTLTIQRTQQEDSAVYLCASSSTSSGNTIYFGEGSWLTVV.

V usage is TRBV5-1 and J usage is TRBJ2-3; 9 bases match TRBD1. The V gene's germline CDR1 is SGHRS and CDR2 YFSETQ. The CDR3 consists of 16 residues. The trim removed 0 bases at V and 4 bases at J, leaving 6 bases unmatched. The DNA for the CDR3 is TGCGCCAGCAGCTTGGACGGTGGACAGGGGTCAGATACGCAGTATTTT. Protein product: CASSLDGGQGSDTQYF.

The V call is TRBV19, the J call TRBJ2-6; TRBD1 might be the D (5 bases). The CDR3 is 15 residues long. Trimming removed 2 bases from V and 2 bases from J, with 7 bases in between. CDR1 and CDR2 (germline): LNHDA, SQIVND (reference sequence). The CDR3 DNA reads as TGTGCCAGTAGTATATCGACAGCTGGGGCCAACGTCCTGACTTTC. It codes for CASSISTAGANVLTF. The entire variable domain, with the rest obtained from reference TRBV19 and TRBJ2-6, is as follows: DGGITQSPKYLFRKEGQNVTLSCEQNLNHDAMYWYRQDPGQGLRLIYYSQIVNDFQKGDIAEGYSVSREKKESFPLTVTSAQKNPTAFYLCASSISTAGANVLTFGAGSRLTVL.

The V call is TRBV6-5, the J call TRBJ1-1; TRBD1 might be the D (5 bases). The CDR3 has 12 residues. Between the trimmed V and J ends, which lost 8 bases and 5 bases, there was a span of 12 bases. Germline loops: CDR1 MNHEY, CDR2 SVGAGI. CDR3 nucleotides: TGTGCCAGCGTGTTGGGGCTGACTGAAGCTTTCTTT. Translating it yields CASVLGLTEAFF.

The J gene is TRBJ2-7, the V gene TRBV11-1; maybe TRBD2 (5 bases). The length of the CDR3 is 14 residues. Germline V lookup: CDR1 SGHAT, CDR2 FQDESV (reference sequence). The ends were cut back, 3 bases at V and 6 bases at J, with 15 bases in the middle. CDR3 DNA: TGTGCCAGCAGCTTTGGGCCGGGATTACGCGAGCAGTACTTC. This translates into CASSFGPGLREQYF.

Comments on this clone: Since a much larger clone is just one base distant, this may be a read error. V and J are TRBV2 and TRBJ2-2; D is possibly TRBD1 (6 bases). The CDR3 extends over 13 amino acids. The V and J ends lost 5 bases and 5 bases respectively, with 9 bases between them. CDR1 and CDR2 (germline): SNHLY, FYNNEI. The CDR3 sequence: CASSPQGTGELFF. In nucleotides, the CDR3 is TGTGCCAGCAGTCCTCAGGGGACCGGGGAGCTGTTTTTT.

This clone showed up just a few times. DNA of the CDR3: TGTGCCAGCAGCCAAGACGAAATATTCCACAGGGTTTACGGAAACACCATATATTTT. Translation gives CASSQDEIFHRVYGNTIYF. The rearrangement links TRBV3-1 (or the pseudogene TRBV3-2) to TRBJ1-3, with D possibly matching TRBD1 (6 bases). CDR3 length equals 19 residues. The V end lost 0 bases, the J end lost 4 bases, and 22 bases lay between the germline ends. The V gene's germline CDR1 is LGHDT and CDR2 YNNKEL (reference sequence).

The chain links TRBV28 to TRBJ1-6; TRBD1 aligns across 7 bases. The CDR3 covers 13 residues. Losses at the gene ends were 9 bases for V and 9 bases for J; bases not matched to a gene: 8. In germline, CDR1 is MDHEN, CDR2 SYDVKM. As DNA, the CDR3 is TGTGCCAGTCAACAGGGGAAAATTTCACCCCTCCACTTT. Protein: CASQQGKISPLHF.

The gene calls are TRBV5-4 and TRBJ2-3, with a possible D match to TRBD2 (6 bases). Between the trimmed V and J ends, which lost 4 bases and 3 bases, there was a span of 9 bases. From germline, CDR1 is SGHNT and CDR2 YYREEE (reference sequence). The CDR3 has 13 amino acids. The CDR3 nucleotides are TGTGCCAGCAGCCCTGGGACTACAGATACGCAGTATTTT. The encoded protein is CASSPGTTDTQYF.

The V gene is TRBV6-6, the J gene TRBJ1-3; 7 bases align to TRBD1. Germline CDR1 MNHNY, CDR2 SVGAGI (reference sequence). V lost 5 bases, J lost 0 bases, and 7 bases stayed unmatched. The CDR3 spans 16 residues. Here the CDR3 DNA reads TGTGCCAGCAGTAAATCGGGACAGAGCTCTGGAAACACCATATATTTT. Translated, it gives CASSKSGQSSGNTIYF.

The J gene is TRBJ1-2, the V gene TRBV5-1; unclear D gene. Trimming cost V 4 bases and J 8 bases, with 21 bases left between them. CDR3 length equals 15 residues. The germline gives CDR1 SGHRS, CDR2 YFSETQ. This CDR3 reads CASSLDSGWTGGYTF. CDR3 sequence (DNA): TGCGCCAGCAGCCTGGACTCGGGGTGGACTGGAGGCTACACCTTC.

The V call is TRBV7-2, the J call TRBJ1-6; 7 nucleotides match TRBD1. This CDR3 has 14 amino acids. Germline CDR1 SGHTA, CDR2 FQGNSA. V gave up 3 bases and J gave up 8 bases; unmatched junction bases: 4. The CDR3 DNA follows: TGTGCCAGCAGCTTCGGGACAGCCTATTCACCCCTCCACTTT. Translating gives CASSFGTAYSPLHF. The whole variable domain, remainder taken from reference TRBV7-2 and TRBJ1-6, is GAGVSQSPSNKVTEKGKDVELRCDPISGHTALYWYRQSLGQGLEFLIYFQGNSAPDKSGLPSDRFSAERTGGSVSTLTIQRTQQEDSAVYLCASSFGTAYSPLHFGNGTRLTVT.

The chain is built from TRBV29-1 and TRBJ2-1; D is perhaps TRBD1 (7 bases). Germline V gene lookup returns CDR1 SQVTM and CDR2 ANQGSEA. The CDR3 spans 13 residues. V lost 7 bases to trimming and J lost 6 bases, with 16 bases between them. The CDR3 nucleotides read TGCAGCGCCGCGGGACAGCTTTCCAATGAGCAGTTCTTC. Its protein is CSAAGQLSNEQFF.

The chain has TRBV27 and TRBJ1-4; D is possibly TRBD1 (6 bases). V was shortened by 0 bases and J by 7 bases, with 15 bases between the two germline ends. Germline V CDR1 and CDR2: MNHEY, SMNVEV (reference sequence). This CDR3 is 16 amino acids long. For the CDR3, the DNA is TGTGCCAGCAGTTTATCGACGGGGAGGGGGTTTGAAAAACTGTTTTTT. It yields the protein CASSLSTGRGFEKLFF.

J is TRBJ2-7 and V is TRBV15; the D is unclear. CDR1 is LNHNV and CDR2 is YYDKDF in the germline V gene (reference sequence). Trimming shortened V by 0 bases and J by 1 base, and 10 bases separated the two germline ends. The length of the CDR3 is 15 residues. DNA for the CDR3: TGTGCCACCAGCAGAGATCGGAGCCGTTCCTACGAGCAGTACTTC. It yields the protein CATSRDRSRSYEQYF.

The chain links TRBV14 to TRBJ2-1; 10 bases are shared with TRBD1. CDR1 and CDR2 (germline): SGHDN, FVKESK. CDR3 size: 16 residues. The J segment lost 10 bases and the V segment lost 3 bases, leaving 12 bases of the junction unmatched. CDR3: CASSHTPRDRGWEQFF. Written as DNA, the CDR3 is TGTGCCAGCAGCCATACCCCCCGGGACAGGGGTTGGGAGCAGTTCTTC.

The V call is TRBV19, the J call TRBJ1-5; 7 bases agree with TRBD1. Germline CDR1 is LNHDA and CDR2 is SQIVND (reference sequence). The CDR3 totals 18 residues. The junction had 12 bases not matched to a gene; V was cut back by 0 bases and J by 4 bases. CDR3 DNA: TGTGCCAGTAGTATAGATCGGCAGGGGGTTTCCCTAAATCAGCCCCAGCATTTT. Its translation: CASSIDRQGVSLNQPQHF.

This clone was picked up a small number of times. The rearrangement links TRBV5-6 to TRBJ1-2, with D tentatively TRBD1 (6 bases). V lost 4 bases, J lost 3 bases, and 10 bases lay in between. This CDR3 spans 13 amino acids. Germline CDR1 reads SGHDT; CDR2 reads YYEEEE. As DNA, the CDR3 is TGTGCCAGCAGCCCGGCAGGGGACTATGGCTACACCTTC. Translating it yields CASSPAGDYGYTF. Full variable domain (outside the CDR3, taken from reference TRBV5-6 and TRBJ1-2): DAGVTQSPTHLIKTRGQQVTLRCSPKSGHDTVSWYQQALGQGPQFIFQYYEEEERQRGNFPDRFSGHQFPNYSSELNVNALLLGDSALYLCASSPAGDYGYTFGSGTRLTVV.

The CDR3, as DNA: TGTGCCAGCAGCTGGGCGTCGGGACTAGCGGGGGGTAATGAGCAGTTCTTC. Translating gives CASSWASGLAGGNEQFF. The chain employs TRBV28 and TRBJ2-1; 15 bases are a match to TRBD2. The CDR3 is 17 residues long. Trimming took 6 bases from V and 7 from J; bases not matched to a gene: 10. CDR1 MDHEN and CDR2 SYDVKM come from the germline V gene.

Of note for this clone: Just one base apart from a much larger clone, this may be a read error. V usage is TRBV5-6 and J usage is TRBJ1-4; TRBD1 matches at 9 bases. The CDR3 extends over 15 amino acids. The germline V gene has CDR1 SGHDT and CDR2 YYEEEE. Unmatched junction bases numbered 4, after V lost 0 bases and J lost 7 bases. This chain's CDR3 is CASSLAGTGSEKLFF. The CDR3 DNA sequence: TGTGCCAGCAGCTTGGCAGGGACAGGGAGTGAAAAACTGTTTTTT.

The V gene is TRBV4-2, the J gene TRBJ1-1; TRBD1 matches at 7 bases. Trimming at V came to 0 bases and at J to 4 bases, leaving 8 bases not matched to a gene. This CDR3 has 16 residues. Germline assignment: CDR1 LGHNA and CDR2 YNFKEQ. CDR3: CASSQDFEAGGTEAFF. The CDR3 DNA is TGTGCCAGCAGCCAAGATTTCGAGGCAGGGGGCACTGAAGCTTTCTTT.

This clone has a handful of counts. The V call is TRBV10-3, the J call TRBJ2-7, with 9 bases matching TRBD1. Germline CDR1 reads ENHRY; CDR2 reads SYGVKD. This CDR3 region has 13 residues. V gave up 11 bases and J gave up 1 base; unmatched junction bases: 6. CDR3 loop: CALGTGISYEQYF. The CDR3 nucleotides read TGTGCCCTAGGGACAGGGATATCCTACGAGCAGTACTTC.

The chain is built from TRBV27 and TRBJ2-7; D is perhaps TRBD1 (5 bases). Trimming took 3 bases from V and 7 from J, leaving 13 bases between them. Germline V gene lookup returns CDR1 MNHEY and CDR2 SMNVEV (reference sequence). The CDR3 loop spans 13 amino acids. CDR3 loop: CASSFTGSREQYF. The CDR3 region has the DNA TGTGCCAGCAGTTTTACAGGATCTCGAGAGCAGTACTTC.